The 14 T cell receptor beta chains below were found in one sample sequenced in a study of CD8 T cells in Susac syndrome. Random hexamers served to reverse transcribe roughly 0.45 to 1 ug RNA. TCRdb independently ran MiXCR on the immunoSEQ multiplex PCR reads; one entry per CDR3 protein. This table has over 150,000 distinct CDR3 sequences, approximately 94% appearing once. Sequences were obtained from CD4+ T cells from PBMCs. The receptors were sampled from a human donor with multiple sclerosis.

The chain couples TRBV5-1 to TRBJ2-1; 11 bases are a match to TRBD2. There are 17 residues in the CDR3. The germline CDR1 and CDR2 sequences are SGHRS and YFSETQ. J was trimmed by 5 bases and V by 4 bases; bases with no gene match: 11. The CDR3 protein is CASSRQGNSGGDNEQFF. The CDR3 DNA follows: TGCGCCAGCAGCCGGCAGGGGAATAGCGGGGGGGACAATGAGCAGTTCTTC.

The gene calls are TRBV7-2 and TRBJ2-5, with no clear D. The CDR3 sequence is 12 residues long. Looked up from germline, CDR1 is SGHTA and CDR2 is FQGNSA. V was pared by 3 bases and J by 5 bases, with 7 bases between. This CDR3 reads CASSFAVETQYF. The CDR3 DNA reads as TGTGCCAGCAGCTTCGCAGTGGAGACCCAGTACTTC.

This sequence joins TRBV12-3 or TRBV12-4 and TRBJ2-1, with 9 bases matching TRBD2. This CDR3 comprises 17 residues. Losses at the gene ends were 4 bases for V and 4 bases for J; bases not matched to a gene: 11. CDR3 sequence: CASSSRGSGRSYNEQFF. In DNA form, the CDR3 reads TGTGCCAGCAGTTCCCGGGGTAGCGGGAGATCGTACAATGAGCAGTTCTTC.

The rearrangement joins TRBV28 to TRBJ2-7; D is ambiguous. Between the trimmed V and J ends, which lost 3 bases and 5 bases, there was a span of 2 bases. This CDR3 region has 10 residues. Germline assignment: CDR1 MDHEN and CDR2 SYDVKM. CDR3 region: CASSFHEQYF. For the CDR3, the DNA is TGTGCCAGCAGTTTTCACGAGCAGTACTTC.

The V gene is TRBV18, the J gene TRBJ2-7; no clear D gene. V was clipped by 3 bases and J by 5 bases, with 11 bases between them. The CDR3 runs 13 residues. Germline V gene data show CDR1 as KGHSH and CDR2 as LQKENI. The CDR3 here is CASSPDMSDEQYF. The DNA for the CDR3 is TGTGCCAGCTCACCCGACATGTCCGACGAGCAGTACTTC.

This sequence joins TRBV27 and TRBJ2-5; D is uncertain. Per germline, CDR1 MNHEY and CDR2 SMNVEV (reference sequence). CDR3 length: 15 residues. V lost 2 bases, J lost 6 bases, and 16 bases lay in between. The CDR3 sequence is CASSLDRTRLKTQYF. In DNA, the CDR3 is TGTGCCAGCAGTTTAGACCGGACGCGTCTAAAGACCCAGTACTTC.

The table lists this clonotype with a count of one. For the CDR3, the DNA is TGTGCCAGCACCGGGACAAGTGGGCGCTACGAGCAGTACTTC. It yields the protein CASTGTSGRYEQYF. This chain uses TRBV6-2 or TRBV6-3 with TRBJ2-7; possible D gene TRBD1, 6 bases. Germline-derived CDR1 and CDR2 are MNHEY and SVGEGT. Trimming took off 7 bases at V and 3 bases at J, with 16 bases between the two ends. This CDR3 has 14 residues.

The V gene is TRBV6-6, the J gene TRBJ2-2; D unclear. With 5 bases removed from V and 4 bases from J, the gap between germline ends came to 11 bases. The CDR3 loop spans 14 amino acids. The germline gives CDR1 MNHNY, CDR2 SVGAGI (reference sequence). This chain's CDR3 is CASSPGLSTGELFF. The CDR3 DNA sequence: TGTGCCAGCAGTCCGGGCCTATCCACCGGGGAGCTGTTTTTT.

The gene calls are TRBV29-1 and TRBJ2-1; D is possibly TRBD1 (6 bases). The V and J ends lost 3 bases and 6 bases respectively, with 12 bases between them. Germline V lookup: CDR1 SQVTM, CDR2 ANQGSEA. The CDR3 totals 13 residues. CDR3 sequence reads: CSVDRGDSNEQFF. The CDR3 DNA follows: TGCAGCGTTGACAGGGGAGATTCCAATGAGCAGTTCTTC.

The J gene is TRBJ2-4, the V gene TRBV5-4, with 7 bases aligning to TRBD2. The germline CDR1 and CDR2 sequences are SGHNT and YYREEE (reference sequence). This CDR3 contains 12 residues. The V gene end was trimmed by 7 bases and the J gene end by 10 bases; junction bases not matched to a gene: 8. The CDR3 DNA reads as TGTGCCAGCCACTCACCGGGGGGTATTCAGTACTTC. Translating it yields CASHSPGGIQYF.

This chain connects TRBV20-1 to TRBJ2-1, with TRBD2 matching over 11 bases. V was pared by 2 bases and J by 9 bases, with 3 bases of the junction left unmatched. Looked up from germline, CDR1 is DFQATT and CDR2 is SNEGSKA (reference sequence). The CDR3 sequence is 13 residues long. CDR3 amino acids: CSARITSGGEQFF. In DNA form, the CDR3 reads TGCAGTGCTAGAATTACTAGCGGGGGTGAGCAGTTCTTC.

The rearrangement uses TRBV19 and TRBJ1-5; 8 bases line up with TRBD1. Trimming at V came to 8 bases and at J to 1 base, leaving 1 base not matched to a gene. The CDR3 consists of 13 residues. Germline loops: CDR1 LNHDA, CDR2 SQIVND (reference sequence). CDR3 region: CASGDRSNQPQHF. In nucleotides, the CDR3 is TGTGCCAGTGGGGACAGGAGCAATCAGCCCCAGCATTTT.

The J gene is TRBJ2-6, the V gene TRBV12-3 or TRBV12-4, with D possibly TRBD1 on 5 matching bases. The CDR3 contains 15 residues. V was shortened by 3 bases and J by 0 bases, with 6 bases between the two germline ends. The CDR3 sequence: CASSFDSSGANVLTF. CDR3 sequence (DNA): TGTGCCAGCAGTTTCGACAGCTCTGGGGCCAACGTCCTGACTTTC.

The V call is TRBV10-3, the J call TRBJ2-3; 10 nucleotides agree with TRBD2. The CDR3 runs 17 residues. V lost 0 bases, J lost 1 base, and 4 bases stayed unmatched. Germline lookup yields CDR1 ENHRY and CDR2 SYGVKD. The CDR3 here is CAISESILAGGTDTQYF. In nucleotides, the CDR3 is TGTGCCATCAGTGAGTCGATCCTAGCGGGAGGCACAGATACGCAGTATTTT.